This T cell receptor beta chain was identified during a study of T-cell reconstitution after alpha-beta-depleted transplantation in children. General study points: Once a year had passed after transplant, T-cell counts and diversity came mostly from newly produced T cells.

This clonotype has only a few counts. Its matching antigen is unknown. CDR1 is DFQATT and CDR2 is SNEGSKA in the germline V gene (reference sequence). The CDR3 sequence is 16 residues long. This sample's TCRbeta library carried unique molecular identifier barcodes. TCRdb reprocessed the PCR reads with MiXCR, giving one entry per CDR3 protein. The table includes about 610,000 distinct CDR3 sequences, around 27% detected once. Sequenced material: PBMCs, taken before TCRalphabeta/CD19-depleted stem cell transplant. J is TRBJ2-1 and V is TRBV20-1, with TRBD2 identical over 9 bases. This TCR came from a boy less than two years old with Wiskott-Aldrich syndrome, due to receive a stem cell transplant. CDR3 in amino acids: CRHGISGSSSYNEQFF. DNA for the CDR3: TGCAGGCACGGAATTAGCGGGAGCAGCTCCTACAATGAGCAGTTCTTC.